This TCR beta chain was sequenced for a study of shared clonotypes between healthy human individuals. The assay was immunoSEQ multiplex PCR, and TCRdb's table has in-frame clones only and misses some. The profile shows under 600,000 clones, roughly 72% of them singletons. V lost 0 bases and J lost 5; bases outside the gene matches: 7. The CDR3 sequence is 17 residues long. In germline, CDR1 is KGHSH, CDR2 LQKENI. This clonotype originated in a woman between 40 and 50 years old in good health. Some clones in this sample may be carry-over from other donors' samples. V and J are TRBV18 and TRBJ2-7; TRBD2 aligns across 13 bases. Material for sequencing was PBMCs. In DNA form, the CDR3 reads TGTGCCAGCTCACCACCGGGGGGACTAGCGGGACACAACGAGCAGTACTTC. Translating it yields CASSPPGGLAGHNEQYF. Filled out from reference TRBV18 and TRBJ2-7, the complete variable domain reads NAGVMQNPRHLVRRRGQEARLRCSPMKGHSHVYWYRQLPEEGLKFMVYLQKENIIDESGMPKERFSAEFPKEGPSILRIQQVVRGDSAAYFCASSPPGGLAGHNEQYFGPGTRLTVT.